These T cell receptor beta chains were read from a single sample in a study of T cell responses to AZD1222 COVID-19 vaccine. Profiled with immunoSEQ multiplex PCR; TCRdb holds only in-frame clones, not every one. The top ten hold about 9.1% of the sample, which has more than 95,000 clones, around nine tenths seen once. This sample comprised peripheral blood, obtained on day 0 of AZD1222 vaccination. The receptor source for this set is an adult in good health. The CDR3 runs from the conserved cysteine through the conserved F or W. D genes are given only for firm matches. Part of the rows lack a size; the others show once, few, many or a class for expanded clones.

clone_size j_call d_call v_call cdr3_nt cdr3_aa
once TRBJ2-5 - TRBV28 TGTGCCAGCAGAAATGGGGAGACCCAGTACTTC CASRNGETQYF
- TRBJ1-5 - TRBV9 TGTGCCAGCAGCTCTGGGTTCAATCAGCCCCAGCATTTT CASSSGFNQPQHF
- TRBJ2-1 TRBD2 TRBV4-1 TGCGCCAGCAGCCAAGATCGGGGGGTGGGCAATGAGCAGTTCTTC CASSQDRGVGNEQFF
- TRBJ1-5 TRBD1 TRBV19 TGTGCCAGTAGTAGGAGGACAGGCGGTCAGCCCCAGCATTTT CASSRRTGGQPQHF
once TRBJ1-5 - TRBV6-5 TGTGCCAGCAGCTTAGACGGAATCAATCAGCCCCAGCATTTT CASSLDGINQPQHF
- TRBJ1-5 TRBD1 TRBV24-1 TGTGCCACCAGCAGCACCGGGACAGGACTTTATAGCAATCAGCCCCAGCATTTT CATSSTGTGLYSNQPQHF
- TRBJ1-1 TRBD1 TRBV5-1 TGCGCCAGCAGCTTGGACAGGGGCATCACTGAAGCTTTCTTT CASSLDRGITEAFF
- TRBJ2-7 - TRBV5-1 TGCGCCAGCAGCCCAAACAGGGTGGGATCCTACGAGCAGTACTTC CASSPNRVGSYEQYF
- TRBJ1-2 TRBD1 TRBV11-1 TGTGCCAGCAGCTTTACTGGGACAGCCAGTAACTATGGCTACACCTTC CASSFTGTASNYGYTF
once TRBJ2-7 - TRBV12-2 TGTGCAAGTCGCTTAGTCCAGCGAAACTACGAGCAGTACTTC CASRLVQRNYEQYF
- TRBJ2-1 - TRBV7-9 TGTGCCAGCAGCCCAGCGGGTCATGAGCAGTTCTTC CASSPAGHEQFF
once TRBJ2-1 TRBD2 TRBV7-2 TGTGCCAGCAGCTACAGACTAGCGAATGAGCAGTTCTTC CASSYRLANEQFF
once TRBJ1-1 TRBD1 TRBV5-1 TGCGCCAGCAGATCCGGCGGGACAGCCCTCACTGAAGCTTTCTTT CASRSGGTALTEAFF
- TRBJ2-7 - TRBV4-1 TGCGCCAGCAGCCAAGAGGAGGCGGGCCCGAGGTACGAGCAGTACTTC CASSQEEAGPRYEQYF
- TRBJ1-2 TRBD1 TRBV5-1 TGCGCCAGCAGCCGAGACAGGGCTGATGGCTACACCTTC CASSRDRADGYTF
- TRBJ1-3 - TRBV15 TGTGCCATCCAGGGGTCAGGAAACACCATATATTTT CAIQGSGNTIYF
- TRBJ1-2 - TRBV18 TGTGCCAGCTCACCGGACAGAAATAACTATGGCTACACCTTC CASSPDRNNYGYTF
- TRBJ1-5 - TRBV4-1 TGCGCCAGCAGCCAAGATTGGGTTAGCAATCAGCCCCAGCATTTT CASSQDWVSNQPQHF
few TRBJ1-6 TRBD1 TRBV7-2 TGTGCCAGCAGCTCCACCCCCGGGACAGGGGGCGGTAATTCACCCCTCCACTTT CASSSTPGTGGGNSPLHF
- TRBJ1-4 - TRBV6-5 TGTGCCAGCAGCCACGGGGGGGGAAGTGAAAAACTGTTTTTT CASSHGGGSEKLFF
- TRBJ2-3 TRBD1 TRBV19 TGTGCCAGTAGTACATCCAGACAGGGTCCAGATACGCAGTATTTT CASSTSRQGPDTQYF
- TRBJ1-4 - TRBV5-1 TGCGCCAGCAGCGTTGGGCCTAATGAAAAACTGTTTTTT CASSVGPNEKLFF
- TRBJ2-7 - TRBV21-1 TGTGCCAGCAGCGGGAGCCGGGACACCCCTCGGGAGCAGTACTTC CASSGSRDTPREQYF
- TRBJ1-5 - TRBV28 TGTGCCAGCAGTTCTCCCGGGTCCAGAAGGGCTGTGGGGCTCAATCAGCCCCAGCATTTT CASSSPGSRRAVGLNQPQHF
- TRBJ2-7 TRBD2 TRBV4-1 TGCGCCAGCAGCCAAAGCGGGAGGGCGGGGGAGCAGTACTTC CASSQSGRAGEQYF
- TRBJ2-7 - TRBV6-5 TGTGCCGTATTTAGCGGCCCAACCTACGAGCAGTACTTC CAVFSGPTYEQYF
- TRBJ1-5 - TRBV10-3 TGTGCCATCAGTGAGCGTAGCAATCAGCCCCAGCATTTT CAISERSNQPQHF
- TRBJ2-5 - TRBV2 TGTGCCAGCAGTGAAGGAGCGACCCAGTACTTC CASSEGATQYF
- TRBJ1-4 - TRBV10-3 TGTGCCATCACAGGACAGCCGAATGAAAAACTGTTTTTT CAITGQPNEKLFF
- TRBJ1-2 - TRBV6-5 TGTGCCAGCAGAACGCAGGGGCCGAACTATGGCTACACCTTC CASRTQGPNYGYTF
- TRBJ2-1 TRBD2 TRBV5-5 TGTGCCAGCAGCTCGTCCGGGACTAGCGTTTACAATGAGCAGTTCTTC CASSSSGTSVYNEQFF
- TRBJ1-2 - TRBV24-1 TGTGCCACCAGTGGAGTCGGAGTCTATGGCTACACCTTC CATSGVGVYGYTF
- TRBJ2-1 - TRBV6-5 TGTGCCAGCAGACCGGGCCCTTACAATGAGCAGTTCTTC CASRPGPYNEQFF
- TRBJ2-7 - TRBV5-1 TGCGCCAGCAGCCCGGGGCCCAGGAGGCGCTCCGAGCAGTACTTC CASSPGPRRRSEQYF
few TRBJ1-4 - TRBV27 TGTGCCAGCAGTCTAGCTGGGGGGCTTAGTGAAAAACTGTTTTTT CASSLAGGLSEKLFF
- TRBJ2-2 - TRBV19 TGTGCCAGTAGTATAGGGAACACCGGGGAGCTGTTTTTT CASSIGNTGELFF
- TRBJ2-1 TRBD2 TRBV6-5 TGTGCCAGCAGGGGGGGGAGGGGCACCTACAATGAGCAGTTCTTC CASRGGRGTYNEQFF
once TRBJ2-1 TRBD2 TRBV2 TGTGCCAGCAGCGCGATGACGGGAGGCAATGAGCAGTTCTTC CASSAMTGGNEQFF
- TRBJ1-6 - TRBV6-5 TGTGCCAGCAGAACCTCCGCAGTCAATTCACCCCTCCACTTT CASRTSAVNSPLHF
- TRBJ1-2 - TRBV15 TGTGCCACCAGCAGATCCCCGGAGTTGGGGTATGGCTACACCTTC CATSRSPELGYGYTF
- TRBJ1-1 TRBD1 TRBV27 TGTGCCAGCAGTCTCCTCGGGACAGGGAACACTGAAGCTTTCTTT CASSLLGTGNTEAFF
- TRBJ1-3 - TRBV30 TGTGCCTGGAGTGTTGGGGTCAGCGTCTTCTCTGGAAACACCATATATTTT CAWSVGVSVFSGNTIYF
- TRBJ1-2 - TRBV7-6 TGTGCCAGCAGCCCCGACAGCTATGGCTACACCTTC CASSPDSYGYTF
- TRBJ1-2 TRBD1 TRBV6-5 TGTGCCAGCGGGTCGGGACAGGTGAACTATGGCTACACCTTC CASGSGQVNYGYTF
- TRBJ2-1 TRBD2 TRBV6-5 TGTGCCAGCAGCTCGGGGGGGTCGTCCCACAATGAGCAGTTCTTC CASSSGGSSHNEQFF
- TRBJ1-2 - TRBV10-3 TGTGCCATCAGTGAGTCTTTAAGGGTCAGGACAGCTAACTATGGCTACACCTTC CAISESLRVRTANYGYTF
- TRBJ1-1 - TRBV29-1 TGCAGCGTTGAGGGGGCCCCTAACACTGAAGCTTTCTTT CSVEGAPNTEAFF
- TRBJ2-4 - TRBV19 TGTGCCAGTAGCCCGACGGGAGCAGCGAAAAACATTCAGTACTTC CASSPTGAAKNIQYF
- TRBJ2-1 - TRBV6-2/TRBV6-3 TGTGCCAGCAGTTATAGGTCGGAGGGGAGCTCCTACAATGAGCAGTTCTTC CASSYRSEGSSYNEQFF
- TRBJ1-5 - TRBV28 TGTGCCAGCTCTACGGCGGGGAGCAATCAGCCCCAGCATTTT CASSTAGSNQPQHF
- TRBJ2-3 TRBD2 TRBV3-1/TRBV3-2 TGTGCCAGCAGCCAAGGTGGAGCGGGAGACGTGGCAGATACGCAGTATTTT CASSQGGAGDVADTQYF
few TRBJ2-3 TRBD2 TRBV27 TGTGCCAGCAGTTCGGGGGGGGTAGCGGGAGTGAGGGGCACAGATACGCAGTATTTT CASSSGGVAGVRGTDTQYF
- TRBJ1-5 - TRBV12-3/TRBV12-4 TGTGCCAGCAGTTCTGTCCCGGGGCCCCAGCATTTT CASSSVPGPQHF
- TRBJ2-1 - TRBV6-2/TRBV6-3 TGTGCCAGCAGTTACGCCCCCACTAACTACAATGAGCAGTTCTTC CASSYAPTNYNEQFF
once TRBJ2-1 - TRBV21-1 TGTGCCAGCAGCCCCAGGGGACAGGCGGATGGCCATGAGCAGTTCTTC CASSPRGQADGHEQFF